A single sample gave rise to the 31 T cell receptor beta chains below, sequenced in a study of regulatory T cells in long-lasting Graves disease. Time point here: persistent/refractory GD, antithyroid drugs over 5 years with positive TRAb. PBMCs were the source of the RNA used for TCR sequencing. Library construction for TCR beta used iRepertoire HTBI primers and Arm-PCR of CDR3 regions. TCRdb re-analysed the multiplex PCR reads in MiXCR, keeping a single row per CDR3 protein. Among around 460,000 distinct CDR3 sequences listed, 22% were seen once. Sequencing was performed on peripheral blood mononuclear cells (PBMCs), taken when the disease was refractory, from a patient treated with antithyroid drugs. The receptors here all came from a female donor with Graves disease.

This clonotype was counted a few times. A read error may be the cause here, since a much bigger clone is one base away. The chain combines TRBV6-5 with TRBJ2-7; D uncertain. The CDR3 has 13 amino acids. Looked up from germline, CDR1 is MNHEY and CDR2 is SVGAGI. CDR3 nucleotides: TGTACCAGCAGTTACTCGAAGAGCCACGAGCAGTACTTC. Amino acids: CTSSYSKSHEQYF.

The V gene is TRBV4-3, the J gene TRBJ1-5; tentatively, D is TRBD1 (6 bases). The V gene's germline CDR1 is LGHNA and CDR2 YSLEER. Deletions cut 3 bases from V and 6 bases from J, with 15 bases between. This CDR3 comprises 15 residues. The CDR3 DNA sequence: TGCGCCAGCAGCCAGGAAACGGGGGGCTCTCAGCCCCAGCATTTT. This gives the protein CASSQETGGSQPQHF.

The table lists this clonotype with a few counts. The chain uses TRBV3-1 and TRBJ2-6, with no clear D. V lost 1 base and J 3 bases, leaving 7 bases between the germline ends. The CDR3 totals 15 residues. Germline CDR1 LGHDT, CDR2 YNNKEL (reference sequence). The CDR3 sequence: CASSQGVDGANVLTF. In nucleotides, the CDR3 is TGTGCCAGCAGCCAAGGGGTAGATGGGGCCAACGTCCTGACTTTC.

This clonotype was picked up many times. This chain uses TRBV20-1 with TRBJ1-2, with D unclear. The V and J ends lost 3 bases and 6 bases respectively, with 14 bases between them. This CDR3 is 13 amino acids long. Germline CDR1 is DFQATT and CDR2 is SNEGSKA (reference sequence). The CDR3 reads CSARIVGENGYTF. In nucleotides, the CDR3 is TGCAGTGCTAGGATAGTTGGGGAGAATGGCTACACCTTC.

V and J are TRBV9 and TRBJ2-2; the D gene could be TRBD1 or TRBD2 (5 bases each). The CDR3 consists of 16 residues. Germline values: CDR1 SGDLS, CDR2 YYNGEE. Deletions cut 4 bases from V and 6 bases from J, with 19 bases between. The CDR3 DNA reads TGTGCCAGCAGCAATACCGGGACCCCAAGTCCCGGGGAGCTGTTTTTT. This sequence encodes CASSNTGTPSPGELFF.

The V and J genes are TRBV6-1 and TRBJ1-3; 7 nucleotides match TRBD1. Per the germline V gene, CDR1 is MNHNS and CDR2 is SASEGT. This CDR3 has 15 amino acids. V lost 1 base, J lost 3 bases, and 3 bases stayed unmatched. The CDR3 region has the DNA TGTGCCAGCAGTGAAGTACAGGGGAATGGAAACACCATATATTTT. Translated, it gives CASSEVQGNGNTIYF.

This clonotype was picked up many times. The DNA of the CDR3 is TGTGCCAGCAGTCCAATAGCGGGGACAGGGGGCCTTGGCTACACCTTC. It translates to CASSPIAGTGGLGYTF. The chain combines TRBV12-3 or TRBV12-4 with TRBJ1-2; TRBD1 matches 12 bases. The CDR3 has 16 amino acids. The J segment lost 7 bases and the V segment lost 5 bases, leaving 11 bases of the junction unmatched.

In its sample, this clonotype was seen a few times. V is TRBV28 and J is TRBJ1-2; D gene uncertain. The CDR3 contains 11 residues. Germline-derived CDR1 and CDR2 are MDHEN and SYDVKM. V lost 10 bases, J lost 6 bases, and 12 bases lay in between. CDR3 DNA sequence: TGTGCCACCCACCCTGGACATGGCTACACCTTC. Its protein is CATHPGHGYTF.

The J gene is TRBJ1-2, the V gene TRBV5-1; the D gene is possibly TRBD1 (5 bases). Trimming cost V 6 bases and J 4 bases, with 16 bases left between them. CDR1 is SGHRS and CDR2 is YFSETQ in the germline V gene. The CDR3 extends over 14 amino acids. The CDR3 sequence: CASTLTDPGYGYTF. In nucleotides, the CDR3 is TGCGCCAGCACCCTGACAGACCCGGGCTATGGCTACACCTTC.

This clonotype was detected ten times or more. This sequence joins TRBV3-1 and TRBJ2-5; 9 nucleotides agree with TRBD1. Germline-derived CDR1 and CDR2 are LGHDT and YNNKEL (reference sequence). The J segment lost 1 base and the V segment lost 4 bases, leaving 7 bases of the junction unmatched. This CDR3 contains 16 residues. The CDR3 coding sequence is TGTGCCAGCAGCCTTGGGACAGGGCTCTTCCAAGAGACCCAGTACTTC. Translation: CASSLGTGLFQETQYF.

This CDR3 is CSARGHGSPLHF. In nucleotides, the CDR3 is TGCAGTGCTAGGGGACATGGATCACCCCTCCACTTT. This chain joins TRBV20-1 and TRBJ1-6, with a weak D call TRBD1 (6 bases). The CDR3 sequence is 12 residues long. Germline V gene lookup returns CDR1 DFQATT and CDR2 SNEGSKA (reference sequence). The V end was cut by 3 bases, the J end by 10 bases, with 10 bases between.

This sequence joins TRBV6-9 and TRBJ2-2, with 7 bases fitting TRBD2. The CDR3 loop spans 16 amino acids. The V and J ends lost 4 bases and 1 base, in that order; junction bases with no gene match: 6. The germline V gene encodes CDR1 MNHGY and CDR2 SVAAGI. CDR3 bases: TGTGCCAGCAGTTCGGCGGGAGACGTGAACACCGGGGAGCTGTTTTTT. This translates into CASSSAGDVNTGELFF.

The genes are TRBV6-2 or TRBV6-3 and TRBJ2-5, with 7 bases lining up with TRBD2. The CDR3 is 15 amino acids. J lost 4 bases, V lost 7 bases, and 12 bases had no gene match. The germline V gene encodes CDR1 MNHEY and CDR2 SVGEGT. Written as DNA, the CDR3 is TGTGCCAGCACCCTACCGACGGGGGGAGGAGAGACCCAGTACTTC. Protein sequence: CASTLPTGGGETQYF.

This clonotype was counted at least ten times. This chain links TRBV6-1 with TRBJ2-7; either TRBD1 or TRBD2 may fit D (5 bases each). The V end was cut by 7 bases, the J end by 6 bases, with 25 bases between. CDR1 is MNHNS, CDR2 SASEGT, per germline. This CDR3 contains 16 residues. The CDR3 here is CASTWGTGRFLGEQYF. The CDR3 DNA follows: TGTGCCAGCACCTGGGGGACGGGGAGATTTCTCGGCGAGCAGTACTTC.

This clonotype occurred many times. The V gene is TRBV28, the J gene TRBJ1-1; 9 nucleotides align to TRBD1. V lost 7 bases and J lost 0; bases outside the gene matches: 15. The CDR3 has 18 residues. The V gene's germline CDR1 is MDHEN and CDR2 SYDVKM. CDR3 sequence reads: CASNGQGSLGGMNTEAFF. In DNA, the CDR3 is TGTGCCAGCAATGGACAGGGGAGCTTAGGGGGCATGAACACTGAAGCTTTCTTT.

This clonotype turned up a few times. The chain joins TRBV5-1 to TRBJ2-7; TRBD1 matches at 8 bases. The CDR3 has 15 residues. CDR1 is SGHRS and CDR2 is YFSETQ in the germline V gene. V shed 4 bases and J 4 bases; nucleotides not matched to a gene: 10. CDR3 residues: CASSPPTGQGYEQYF. Written as DNA, the CDR3 is TGCGCCAGCAGCCCCCCAACCGGACAGGGATACGAGCAGTACTTC. Full variable domain (remainder filled in from reference TRBV5-1 and TRBJ2-7): KAGVTQTPRYLIKTRGQQVTLSCSPISGHRSVSWYQQTPGQGLQFLFEYFSETQRNKGNFPGRFSGRQFSNSRSEMNVSTLELGDSALYLCASSPPTGQGYEQYFGPGTRLTVT.

This sequence joins TRBV20-1 and TRBJ1-2; D remains ambiguous. CDR1 DFQATT and CDR2 SNEGSKA come from the germline V gene (reference sequence). The V end was cut by 1 base, the J end by 1 base, with 13 bases between. The CDR3 loop spans 15 amino acids. This CDR3 is CSARAPKSFNYGYTF. The CDR3 bases are TGCAGTGCTAGAGCTCCAAAGTCCTTTAACTATGGCTACACCTTC.

This clonotype came up many times. This sequence may be a read error, since a much larger clone differs from it by one base. The chain is built from TRBV28 and TRBJ1-2; no firm D call. The CDR3 is 12 amino acids. The V gene's germline CDR1 is MDHEN and CDR2 SYDVKM. V lost 2 bases, J lost 3 bases, and 4 bases lay in between. The CDR3 is CASSLMDYGYTF. The CDR3 DNA reads as TGTGCCAGCAGTTTAATGGACTATGGCTACACCTTC.

This clonotype showed up many times. Here the CDR3 reads CSATDSTEAFF. CDR3 nucleotides: TGCAGCGCCACGGACAGCACTGAAGCTTTCTTT. The chain joins TRBV29-1 to TRBJ1-1; tentative D call: TRBD1 (6 bases). Deletions cut 7 bases from V and 4 bases from J, with 10 bases between. Germline lookup yields CDR1 SQVTM and CDR2 ANQGSEA. CDR3 length equals 11 residues.

This clonotype was seen ten or more times. The chain has TRBV28 and TRBJ1-1, with a possible D match to TRBD1 (5 bases). V lost 5 bases and J 8 bases, leaving 15 bases between the germline ends. This CDR3 comprises 13 residues. Germline CDR1 reads MDHEN; CDR2 reads SYDVKM. CDR3 nucleotide sequence: TGTGCCAGCAGTCAAGCCGGGACTATCGAAGCTTTCTTT. It codes for CASSQAGTIEAFF.

The table lists this clonotype with many counts. The chain couples TRBV12-3 or TRBV12-4 to TRBJ1-1; perhaps TRBD1 as D (6 bases). The CDR3 spans 14 residues. V lost 6 bases and J 5 bases, leaving 16 bases between the germline ends. The CDR3 sequence: CASRGGVIRTEAFF. DNA for the CDR3: TGTGCCAGCAGAGGGGGGGTCATCAGGACTGAAGCTTTCTTT.

This chain uses TRBV20-1 with TRBJ2-3, with D unresolved. The germline V gene has CDR1 DFQATT and CDR2 SNEGSKA (reference sequence). Between the trimmed V and J ends, which lost 3 bases and 2 bases, there was a span of 6 bases. This CDR3 region has 12 residues. The CDR3: CSASKNTDTQYF. The DNA for the CDR3 is TGCAGTGCTAGTAAAAACACAGATACGCAGTATTTT.

The chain couples TRBV19 to TRBJ1-5; D is perhaps TRBD1 (6 bases). Germline V gene data show CDR1 as LNHDA and CDR2 as SQIVND (reference sequence). Trimming removed 6 bases at V and 4 bases at J, with 10 bases between. This CDR3 contains 13 residues. The CDR3: CASRNRANQPQHF. CDR3 in DNA: TGTGCCAGTAGGAACAGGGCTAATCAGCCCCAGCATTTT.

CDR3 in amino acids: CASSFSGVETQYF. The CDR3 DNA sequence: TGTGCCAGCAGCTTTTCAGGGGTTGAGACCCAGTACTTC. J is TRBJ2-5 and V is TRBV5-6; tentatively, D is TRBD1 (6 bases). The CDR3 is 13 residues long. The V and J ends lost 2 bases and 5 bases respectively, with 10 bases between them. Per germline, CDR1 SGHDT and CDR2 YYEEEE.

The gene calls are TRBV3-1 and TRBJ1-2; D ambiguous. Germline CDR1 is LGHDT and CDR2 is YNNKEL (reference sequence). Trimming stripped 0 bases from V and 4 bases from J, with 12 bases between. CDR3 length: 15 amino acids. CDR3 loop: CASSQELVLGYGYTF. CDR3 sequence (DNA): TGTGCCAGCAGCCAAGAACTGGTTTTGGGCTATGGCTACACCTTC.

About this clonotype itself: This likely reflects a read error, since a far larger clone is one base away. The chain joins TRBV2 to TRBJ1-6, with D possibly matching TRBD1 (5 bases). The DNA matches TRBJ1-1 better at its end, which makes the J call doubtful. CDR3 length: 12 amino acids. The germline CDR1 and CDR2 sequences are SNHLY and FYNNEI. CDR3 residues: CASSGTGTVAFF. The CDR3, as DNA: TGTGCCAGCAGTGGAACAGGCACAGTAGCTTTCTTT.

The chain employs TRBV20-1 and TRBJ1-6, with no clear D. The CDR3 is made up of 14 amino acids. V was clipped by 3 bases and J by 10 bases, with 16 bases between them. Germline V lookup: CDR1 DFQATT, CDR2 SNEGSKA (reference sequence). CDR3 sequence: CSARNGSTNSPLHF. For the CDR3, the DNA is TGCAGTGCTAGGAACGGCAGTACAAACTCACCCCTCCACTTT.

This clonotype occurred many times. This rearrangement joins TRBV6-2 or TRBV6-3 to TRBJ2-7, with D uncertain. The V gene's germline CDR1 is MNHEY and CDR2 SVGEGT. The V gene lost 2 bases and the J gene lost 0 bases, with 5 bases spanning the gap. This CDR3 comprises 13 residues. The CDR3 DNA is TGTGCCAGCAGTTACGAGGACTCCTACGAGCAGTACTTC. The encoded protein is CASSYEDSYEQYF.

With regard to this clonotype: Since a much larger clone is just one base distant, this may be a read error. The chain uses TRBV6-1 and TRBJ2-5, with D maybe TRBD2 (6 bases). The CDR3 length is 13 residues. Germline loops: CDR1 MNHNS, CDR2 SASEGT. V gave up 8 bases and J gave up 5 bases, with 15 bases separating them. The CDR3 DNA reads as TGTGCCAGCGGGGTACTAGCTATGGAGACCCAGTACTTC. It yields the protein CASGVLAMETQYF.

The V gene is TRBV28, the J gene TRBJ2-1; 8 positions agree with TRBD2. Germline V gives CDR1 MDHEN, CDR2 SYDVKM. The J segment lost 9 bases and the V segment lost 5 bases, leaving 9 bases of the junction unmatched. The CDR3 runs 14 residues. CDR3 DNA: TGTGCCAGCAGTCCCCGGACTAGCTGGAGTGAGCAGTTCTTC. Amino acids: CASSPRTSWSEQFF.

This chain joins TRBV4-1 and TRBJ1-4, with D hard to call. Germline CDR1 and CDR2: MGHRA and YSYEKL. This CDR3 has 15 amino acids. Deletions cut 1 base from V and 6 bases from J, with 12 bases between. CDR3 nucleotides: TGCGCCAGCAGCCAAGTCGGAGGGCGGGATGAAAAACTGTTTTTT. This translates into CASSQVGGRDEKLFF.